These 11 T cell receptor beta chains came from one sample sequenced in a study of T cells in Graves' hyperthyroidism and ophthalmopathy. What was amplified from RNA transcripts were TCR beta CDR3 regions. An initial round of RT-PCR targeting the TCR CDR3 relied on the HTBI primer set. TCRdb re-analysed the multiplex PCR reads in MiXCR, keeping a single row per CDR3 protein. The table has around 390,000 distinct CDR3 sequences, 14% seen once. Specimen: blood. The source is a woman aged 25-40 years with Graves' ophthalmopathy.

This clonotype has at least ten counts. The chain combines TRBV6-1 with TRBJ1-1; D is uncertain. The length of the CDR3 is 14 residues. V was clipped by 4 bases and J by 0 bases, with 9 bases between them. CDR1 and CDR2 (germline): MNHNS, SASEGT. CDR3 nucleotide sequence: TGTGCCAGCAGTGGACCAGAGGTGAACACTGAAGCTTTCTTT. This translates into CASSGPEVNTEAFF.

CDR3 sequence (DNA): TGCGCCAGCAGCCCCAAGGCGACAGGGCGCGGCACTGAAGCTTTCTTT. Translation gives CASSPKATGRGTEAFF. The J gene is TRBJ1-1, the V gene TRBV4-1, with 7 nucleotides matching TRBD1. V was clipped by 4 bases and J by 4 bases; unmatched bases: 12. CDR3 length: 16 residues. Germline CDR1 reads MGHRA; CDR2 reads YSYEKL.

This clonotype appeared many times. V gene TRBV5-8 combines with J gene TRBJ2-3, with 11 bases identical to TRBD1. The CDR3 is 15 amino acids. V shed 2 bases and J 3 bases; nucleotides not matched to a gene: 2. Per the germline V gene, CDR1 is SGHTS and CDR2 is YDEGEE. The DNA for the CDR3 is TGTGCCAGCAGCTTCCGGGACAGGGGGACAGATACGCAGTATTTT. Translated, it gives CASSFRDRGTDTQYF.

This clonotype was detected many times. This rearrangement joins TRBV20-1 to TRBJ1-2, with a tentative D call TRBD1 (5 bases). Germline values: CDR1 DFQATT, CDR2 SNEGSKA (reference sequence). The V end lost 1 base, the J end lost 0 bases, and 15 bases lay between the germline ends. The CDR3 runs 16 residues. CDR3 residues: CSARAARDATNYGYTF. The CDR3, as DNA: TGCAGTGCTAGAGCGGCTCGGGACGCTACTAACTATGGCTACACCTTC.

Comments on this clonotype: This may arise from a read error, as a much more abundant clone is one base away. The J gene is TRBJ1-3, the V gene TRBV7-9, with TRBD1 as a possible D gene (5 bases). CDR3 length: 18 amino acids. In germline, CDR1 is SEHNR, CDR2 FQNEAQ (reference sequence). CDR3 sequence: CASSLGYPGLSSRNTIYF. The CDR3 region has the DNA TGTGCCAGCAGCTTAGGATATCCGGGACTGAGCTCTAGAAACACCATATATTTT.

This clonotype was counted ten times or more. This chain joins TRBV20-1 and TRBJ1-5, with 7 bases fitting TRBD1. This CDR3 has 14 residues. V gave up 2 bases and J gave up 1 base; unmatched junction bases: 2. CDR1 DFQATT and CDR2 SNEGSKA come from the germline V gene (reference sequence). The CDR3 nucleotides are TGCAGTGCTAGAACGACAGGGAGCAATCAGCCCCAGCATTTT. Translated, it gives CSARTTGSNQPQHF.

In this sample, this clonotype turned up many times. The chain carries TRBV5-1 and TRBJ2-3, with TRBD1 matching 8 bases. V lost 0 bases, J lost 1 base, and 4 bases stayed unmatched. CDR1 and CDR2 (germline): SGHRS, YFSETQ. CDR3 size: 16 residues. For the CDR3, the DNA is TGCGCCAGCAGCTTGGCCGGGACAGGCCGCACAGATACGCAGTATTTT. Translating it yields CASSLAGTGRTDTQYF. The full variable domain, with the rest looked up from reference TRBV5-1 and TRBJ2-3, is KAGVTQTPRYLIKTRGQQVTLSCSPISGHRSVSWYQQTPGQGLQFLFEYFSETQRNKGNFPGRFSGRQFSNSRSEMNVSTLELGDSALYLCASSLAGTGRTDTQYFGPGTRLTVL.

The sample holds many counts of this clonotype. The chain joins TRBV29-1 to TRBJ1-6; D remains unclear. Germline-derived CDR1 and CDR2 are SQVTM and ANQGSEA. V was clipped by 5 bases and J by 9 bases, with 14 bases between them. The CDR3 extends over 13 amino acids. The CDR3 sequence: CSVSQNLGSPLHF. CDR3 DNA sequence: TGCAGCGTTTCCCAAAATTTGGGTTCACCCCTCCACTTT.

This clonotype has at least ten counts. The gene calls are TRBV7-2 and TRBJ2-1; TRBD2 might be the D (6 bases). The CDR3 spans 14 residues. V was pared by 1 base and J by 6 bases, with 10 bases between. Per the germline V gene, CDR1 is SGHTA and CDR2 is FQGNSA. CDR3 region: CASSLVVGGNEQFF. The CDR3 nucleotides are TGTGCCAGCAGCTTAGTCGTGGGGGGCAATGAGCAGTTCTTC. Using reference TRBV7-2 and TRBJ2-1 for the parts outside the CDR3, the full variable domain is GAGVSQSPSNKVTEKGKDVELRCDPISGHTALYWYRQSLGQGLEFLIYFQGNSAPDKSGLPSDRFSAERTGGSVSTLTIQRTQQEDSAVYLCASSLVVGGNEQFFGPGTRLTVL.

This clonotype was seen many times. The chain joins TRBV28 to TRBJ2-7, with 7 positions matching TRBD2. CDR3 length: 19 residues. Germline CDR1 reads MDHEN; CDR2 reads SYDVKM. Unmatched junction bases numbered 21, after V lost 3 bases and J lost 4 bases. CDR3 region: CASSFLETGYSAGRYEQYF. The CDR3 DNA sequence: TGTGCCAGCAGTTTCCTAGAAACCGGCTATTCAGCGGGGAGATACGAGCAGTACTTC.

This clonotype was counted only a few times. The chain employs TRBV19 and TRBJ2-1; D might be TRBD2 (5 bases). Per germline, CDR1 LNHDA and CDR2 SQIVND (reference sequence). V lost 3 bases and J lost 8, with 14 bases in between. There are 14 residues in the CDR3. The CDR3 DNA follows: TGTGCCAGTAGTATTCTCAACCCCGGGGATGAGCAGTTCTTC. Translating it yields CASSILNPGDEQFF.